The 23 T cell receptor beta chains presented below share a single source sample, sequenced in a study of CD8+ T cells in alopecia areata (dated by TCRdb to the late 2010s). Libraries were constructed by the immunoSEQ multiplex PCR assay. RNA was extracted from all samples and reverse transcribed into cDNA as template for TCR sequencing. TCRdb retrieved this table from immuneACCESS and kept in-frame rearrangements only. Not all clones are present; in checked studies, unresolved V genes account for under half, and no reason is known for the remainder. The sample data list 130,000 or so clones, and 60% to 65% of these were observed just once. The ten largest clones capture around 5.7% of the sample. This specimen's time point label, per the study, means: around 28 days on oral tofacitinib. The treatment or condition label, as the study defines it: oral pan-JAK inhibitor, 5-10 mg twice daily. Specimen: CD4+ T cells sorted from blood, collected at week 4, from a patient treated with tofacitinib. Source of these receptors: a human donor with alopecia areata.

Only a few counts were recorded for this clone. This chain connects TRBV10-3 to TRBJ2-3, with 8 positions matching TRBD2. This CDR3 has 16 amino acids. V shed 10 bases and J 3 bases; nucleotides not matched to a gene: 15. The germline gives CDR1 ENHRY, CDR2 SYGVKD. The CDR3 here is CATSTVDGGGTDTQYF. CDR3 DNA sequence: TGTGCCACCTCGACCGTGGACGGCGGGGGGACAGATACGCAGTATTTT.

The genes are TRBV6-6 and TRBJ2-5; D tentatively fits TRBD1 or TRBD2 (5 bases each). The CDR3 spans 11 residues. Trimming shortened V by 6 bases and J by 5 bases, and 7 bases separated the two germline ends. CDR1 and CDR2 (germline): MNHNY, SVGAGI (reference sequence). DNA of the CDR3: TGTGCCAGCAGCGAGGGGGAGACCCAGTACTTC. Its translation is CASSEGETQYF.

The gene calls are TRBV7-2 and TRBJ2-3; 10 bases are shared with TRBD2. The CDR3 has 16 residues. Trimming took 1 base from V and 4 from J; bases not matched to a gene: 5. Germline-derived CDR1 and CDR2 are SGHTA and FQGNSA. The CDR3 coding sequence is TGTGCCAGCAGCTTAGTGCTAGCGGGGGCCGCAGATACGCAGTATTTT. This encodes CASSLVLAGAADTQYF.

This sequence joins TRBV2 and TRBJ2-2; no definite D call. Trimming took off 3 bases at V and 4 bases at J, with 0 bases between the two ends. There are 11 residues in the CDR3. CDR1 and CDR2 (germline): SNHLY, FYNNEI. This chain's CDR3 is CASSDTGELFF. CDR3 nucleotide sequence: TGTGCCAGCAGTGACACCGGGGAGCTGTTTTTT.

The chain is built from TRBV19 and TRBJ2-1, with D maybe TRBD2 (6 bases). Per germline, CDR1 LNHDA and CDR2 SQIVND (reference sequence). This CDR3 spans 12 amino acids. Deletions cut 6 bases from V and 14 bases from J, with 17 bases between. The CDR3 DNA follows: TGTGCCAGTAGACGTCGGGACGGCGGGGAGTTCTTC. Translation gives CASRRRDGGEFF.

Written as DNA, the CDR3 is TGCAGCGTTGCCCGGGGGGCTGCCTACAATGAGCAGTTCTTC. Encoded protein: CSVARGAAYNEQFF. The V call is TRBV29-1, the J call TRBJ2-1, with D possibly matching TRBD2 (7 bases). The CDR3 length is 14 residues. Germline assignment: CDR1 SQVTM and CDR2 ANQGSEA. Trimming left V 4 bases short and J 2 bases short, with 12 bases between.

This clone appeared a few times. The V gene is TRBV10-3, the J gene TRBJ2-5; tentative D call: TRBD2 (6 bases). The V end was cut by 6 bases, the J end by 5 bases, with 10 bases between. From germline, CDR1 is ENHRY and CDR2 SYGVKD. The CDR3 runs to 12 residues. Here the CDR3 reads CAISGDSETQYF. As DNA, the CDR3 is TGTGCCATCAGCGGGGACTCTGAGACCCAGTACTTC.

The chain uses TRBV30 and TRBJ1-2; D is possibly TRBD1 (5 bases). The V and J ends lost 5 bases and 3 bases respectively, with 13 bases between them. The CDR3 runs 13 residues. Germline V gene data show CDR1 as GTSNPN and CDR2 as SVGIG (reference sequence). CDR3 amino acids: CAWQGLSDYGYTF. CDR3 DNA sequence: TGTGCCTGGCAGGGTCTCTCTGACTATGGCTACACCTTC.

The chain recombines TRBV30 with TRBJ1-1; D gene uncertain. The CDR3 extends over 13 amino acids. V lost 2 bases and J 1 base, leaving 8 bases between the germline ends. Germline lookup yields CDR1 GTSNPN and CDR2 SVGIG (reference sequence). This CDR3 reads CAWSSQRNTEAFF. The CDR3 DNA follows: TGTGCCTGGAGTTCCCAGAGGAACACTGAAGCTTTCTTT.

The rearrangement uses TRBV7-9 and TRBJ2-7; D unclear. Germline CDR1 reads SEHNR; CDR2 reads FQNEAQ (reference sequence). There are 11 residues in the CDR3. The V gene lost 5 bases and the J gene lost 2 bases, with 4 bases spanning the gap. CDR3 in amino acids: CASSAAYEQYF. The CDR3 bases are TGTGCCAGCAGCGCTGCCTACGAGCAGTACTTC.

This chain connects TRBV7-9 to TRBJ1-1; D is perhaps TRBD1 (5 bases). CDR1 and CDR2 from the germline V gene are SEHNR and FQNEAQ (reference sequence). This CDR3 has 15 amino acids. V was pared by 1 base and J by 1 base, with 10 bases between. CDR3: CASSLDGARNTEAFF. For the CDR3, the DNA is TGTGCCAGCAGCTTAGATGGGGCGCGGAACACTGAAGCTTTCTTT.

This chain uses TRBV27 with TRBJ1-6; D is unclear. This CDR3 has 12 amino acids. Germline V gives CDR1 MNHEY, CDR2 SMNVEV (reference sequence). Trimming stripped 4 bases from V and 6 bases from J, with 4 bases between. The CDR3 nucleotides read TGTGCCAGCAGTTCAGTTAATTCACCCCTCCACTTT. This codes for CASSSVNSPLHF.

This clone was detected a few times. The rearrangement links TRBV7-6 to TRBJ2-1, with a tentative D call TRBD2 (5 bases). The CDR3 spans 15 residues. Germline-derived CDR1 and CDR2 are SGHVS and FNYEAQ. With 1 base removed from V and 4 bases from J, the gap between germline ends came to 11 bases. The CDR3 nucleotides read TGTGCCAGCAGCTTAGATCTCGAGCGGTACAATGAGCAGTTCTTC. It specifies CASSLDLERYNEQFF.

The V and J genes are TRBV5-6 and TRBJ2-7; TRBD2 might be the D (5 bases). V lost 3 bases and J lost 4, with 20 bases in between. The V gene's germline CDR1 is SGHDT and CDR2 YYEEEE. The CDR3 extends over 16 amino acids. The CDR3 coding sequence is TGTGCCAGCAGCTACACCGGCGCGCGGGCATCTTACGAGCAGTACTTC. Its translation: CASSYTGARASYEQYF.

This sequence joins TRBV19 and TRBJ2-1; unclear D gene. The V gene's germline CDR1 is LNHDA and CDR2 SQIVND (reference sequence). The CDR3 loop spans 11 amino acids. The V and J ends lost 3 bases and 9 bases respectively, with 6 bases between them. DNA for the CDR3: TGTGCCAGTAGTATTAGGAGTGAGCAGTTCTTC. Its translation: CASSIRSEQFF.

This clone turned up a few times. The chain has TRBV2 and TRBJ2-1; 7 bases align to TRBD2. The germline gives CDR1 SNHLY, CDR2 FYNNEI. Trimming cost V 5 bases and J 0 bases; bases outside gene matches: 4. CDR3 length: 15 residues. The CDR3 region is CASSNRGGSYNEQFF. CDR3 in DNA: TGTGCCAGCAGTAACCGCGGGGGCTCCTACAATGAGCAGTTCTTC.

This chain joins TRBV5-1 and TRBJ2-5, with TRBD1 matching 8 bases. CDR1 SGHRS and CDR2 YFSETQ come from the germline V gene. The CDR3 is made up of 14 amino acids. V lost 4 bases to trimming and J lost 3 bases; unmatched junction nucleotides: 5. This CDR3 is CASSRMTGEETQYF. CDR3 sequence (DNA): TGCGCCAGCAGCAGGATGACAGGGGAAGAGACCCAGTACTTC.

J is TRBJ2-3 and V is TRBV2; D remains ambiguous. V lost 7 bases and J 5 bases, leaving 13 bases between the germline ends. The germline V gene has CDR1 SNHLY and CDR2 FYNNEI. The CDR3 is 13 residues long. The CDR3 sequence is CASKRLLEDTQYF. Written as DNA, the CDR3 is TGTGCCAGCAAAAGGTTGTTGGAAGATACGCAGTATTTT.

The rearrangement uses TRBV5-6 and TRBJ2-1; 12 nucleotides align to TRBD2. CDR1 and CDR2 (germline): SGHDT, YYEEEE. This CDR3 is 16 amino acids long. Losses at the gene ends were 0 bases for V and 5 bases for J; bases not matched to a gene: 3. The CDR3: CASSLVLAGGNNEQFF. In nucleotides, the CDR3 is TGTGCCAGCAGCTTGGTTCTAGCGGGAGGGAACAATGAGCAGTTCTTC.

The CDR3 region has the DNA TGCGCCAGCACCCCCATTAGTGGGGAGAACACTGAAGCTTTCTTT. It encodes CASTPISGENTEAFF. The chain links TRBV5-1 to TRBJ1-1; D is ambiguous. Trimming shortened V by 6 bases and J by 1 base, and 16 bases separated the two germline ends. The length of the CDR3 is 15 residues. Germline CDR1 SGHRS, CDR2 YFSETQ.

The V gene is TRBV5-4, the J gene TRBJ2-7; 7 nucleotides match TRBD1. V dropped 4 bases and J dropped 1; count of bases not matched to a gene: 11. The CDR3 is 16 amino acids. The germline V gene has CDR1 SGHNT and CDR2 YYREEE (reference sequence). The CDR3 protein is CASSVGLWGQSYEQYF. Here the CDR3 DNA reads TGTGCCAGCAGCGTTGGATTGTGGGGACAGTCCTACGAGCAGTACTTC. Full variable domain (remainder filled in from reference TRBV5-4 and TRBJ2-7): ETGVTQSPTHLIKTRGQQVTLRCSSQSGHNTVSWYQQALGQGPQFIFQYYREEENGRGNFPPRFSGLQFPNYSSELNVNALELDDSALYLCASSVGLWGQSYEQYFGPGTRLTVT.

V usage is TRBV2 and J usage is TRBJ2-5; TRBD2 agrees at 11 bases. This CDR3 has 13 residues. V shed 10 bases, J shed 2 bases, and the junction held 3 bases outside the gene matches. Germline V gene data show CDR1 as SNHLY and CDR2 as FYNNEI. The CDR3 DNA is TGTGCCACGGGACTAGCGGTTCAAGAGACCCAGTACTTC. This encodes CATGLAVQETQYF.

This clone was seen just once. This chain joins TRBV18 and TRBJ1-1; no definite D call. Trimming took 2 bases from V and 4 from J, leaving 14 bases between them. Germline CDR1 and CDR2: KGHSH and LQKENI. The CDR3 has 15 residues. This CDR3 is CASSPFRELATEAFF. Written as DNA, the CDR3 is TGTGCCAGCTCACCATTTAGGGAGTTGGCCACTGAAGCTTTCTTT. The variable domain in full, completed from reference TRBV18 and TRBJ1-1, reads NAGVMQNPRHLVRRRGQEARLRCSPMKGHSHVYWYRQLPEEGLKFMVYLQKENIIDESGMPKERFSAEFPKEGPSILRIQQVVRGDSAAYFCASSPFRELATEAFFGQGTRLTVV.